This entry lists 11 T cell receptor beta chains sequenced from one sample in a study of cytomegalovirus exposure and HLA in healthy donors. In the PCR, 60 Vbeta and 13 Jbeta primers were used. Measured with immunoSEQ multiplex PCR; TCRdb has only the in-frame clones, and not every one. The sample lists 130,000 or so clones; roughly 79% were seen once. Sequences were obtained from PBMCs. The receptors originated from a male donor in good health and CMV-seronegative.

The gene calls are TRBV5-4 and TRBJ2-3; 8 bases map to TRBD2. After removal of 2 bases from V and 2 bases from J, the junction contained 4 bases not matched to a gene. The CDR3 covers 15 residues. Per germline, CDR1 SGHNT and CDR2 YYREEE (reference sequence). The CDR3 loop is CASSLGGGNTDTQYF. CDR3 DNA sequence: TGTGCCAGCAGCTTAGGCGGGGGGAACACAGATACGCAGTATTTT. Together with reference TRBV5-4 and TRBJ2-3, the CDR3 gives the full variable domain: ETGVTQSPTHLIKTRGQQVTLRCSSQSGHNTVSWYQQALGQGPQFIFQYYREEENGRGNFPPRFSGLQFPNYSSELNVNALELDDSALYLCASSLGGGNTDTQYFGPGTRLTVL.

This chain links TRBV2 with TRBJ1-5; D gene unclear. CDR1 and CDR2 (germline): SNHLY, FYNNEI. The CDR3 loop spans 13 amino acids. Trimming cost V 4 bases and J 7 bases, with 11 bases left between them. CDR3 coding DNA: TGTGCCAGCAGTGGCGGGCCGGGGCAGCCCCAGCATTTT. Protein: CASSGGPGQPQHF.

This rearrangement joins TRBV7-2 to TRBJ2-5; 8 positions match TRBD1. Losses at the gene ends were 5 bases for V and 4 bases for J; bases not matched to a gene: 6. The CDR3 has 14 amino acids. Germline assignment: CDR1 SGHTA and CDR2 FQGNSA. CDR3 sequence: CASSLQGTGETQYF. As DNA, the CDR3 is TGTGCCAGCAGCCTGCAGGGGACAGGAGAGACCCAGTACTTC. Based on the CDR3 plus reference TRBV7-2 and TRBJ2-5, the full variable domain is GAGVSQSPSNKVTEKGKDVELRCDPISGHTALYWYRQSLGQGLEFLIYFQGNSAPDKSGLPSDRFSAERTGGSVSTLTIQRTQQEDSAVYLCASSLQGTGETQYFGPGTRLLVL.

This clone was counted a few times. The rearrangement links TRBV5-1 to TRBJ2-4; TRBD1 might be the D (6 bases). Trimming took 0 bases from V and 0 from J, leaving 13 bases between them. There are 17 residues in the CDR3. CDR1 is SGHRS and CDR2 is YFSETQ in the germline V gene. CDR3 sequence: CASSLAPTGLAKNIQYF. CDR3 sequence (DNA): TGCGCCAGCAGCTTGGCGCCGACAGGCTTAGCCAAAAACATTCAGTACTTC.

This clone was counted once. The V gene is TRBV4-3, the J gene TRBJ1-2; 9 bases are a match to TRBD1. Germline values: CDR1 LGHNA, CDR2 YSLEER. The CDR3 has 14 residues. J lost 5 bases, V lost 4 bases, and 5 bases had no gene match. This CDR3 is CASSPKTGGYGYTF. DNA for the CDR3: TGCGCCAGCAGCCCCAAGACAGGGGGGTATGGCTACACCTTC.

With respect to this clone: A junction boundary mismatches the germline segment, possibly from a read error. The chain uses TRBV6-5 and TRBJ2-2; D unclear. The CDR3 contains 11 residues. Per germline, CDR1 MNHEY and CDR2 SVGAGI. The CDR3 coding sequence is TGTGTCAGCAGAGAGGCCGGGGAGCTGTTTTTT. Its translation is CVSREAGELFF.

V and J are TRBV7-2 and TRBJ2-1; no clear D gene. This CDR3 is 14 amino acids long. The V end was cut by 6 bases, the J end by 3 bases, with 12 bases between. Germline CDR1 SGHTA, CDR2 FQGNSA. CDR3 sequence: CASSLFPHYNEQFF. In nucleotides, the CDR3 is TGTGCCAGCAGTTTATTTCCCCACTACAATGAGCAGTTCTTC.

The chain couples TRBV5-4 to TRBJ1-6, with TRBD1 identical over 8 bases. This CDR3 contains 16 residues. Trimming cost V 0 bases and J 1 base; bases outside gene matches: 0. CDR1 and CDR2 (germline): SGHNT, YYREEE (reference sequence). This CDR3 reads CASSLGQGSYNSPLHF. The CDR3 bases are TGTGCCAGCAGCTTGGGACAGGGGTCCTATAATTCACCCCTCCACTTT. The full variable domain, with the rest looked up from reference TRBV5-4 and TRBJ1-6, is ETGVTQSPTHLIKTRGQQVTLRCSSQSGHNTVSWYQQALGQGPQFIFQYYREEENGRGNFPPRFSGLQFPNYSSELNVNALELDDSALYLCASSLGQGSYNSPLHFGNGTRLTVT.

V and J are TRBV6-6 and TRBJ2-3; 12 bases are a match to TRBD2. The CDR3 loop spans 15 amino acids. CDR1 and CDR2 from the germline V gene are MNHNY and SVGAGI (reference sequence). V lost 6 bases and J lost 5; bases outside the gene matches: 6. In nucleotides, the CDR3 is TGTGCCAGCAGCCTTCTAGCGGGGGGGATAGATACGCAGTATTTT. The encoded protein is CASSLLAGGIDTQYF.

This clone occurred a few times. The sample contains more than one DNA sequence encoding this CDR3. CDR3: CASSLAQGNNSPLHF. For the CDR3, the DNA is TGCGCCAGCAGCTTGGCGCAGGGGAATAATTCACCCCTCCACTTT. The chain carries TRBV5-1 and TRBJ1-6, with D possibly matching TRBD1 (6 bases). CDR1 SGHRS and CDR2 YFSETQ come from the germline V gene. This CDR3 has 15 amino acids. V was pared by 0 bases and J by 5 bases, with 9 bases between.

For the CDR3, the DNA is TGTGCCAGCAGCGCAACCCCCGGGGCCCAGTACTTC. This sequence encodes CASSATPGAQYF. This chain uses TRBV7-2 with TRBJ2-5; possibly TRBD2 for D (5 bases). With 5 bases removed from V and 9 bases from J, the gap between germline ends came to 13 bases. CDR1 SGHTA and CDR2 FQGNSA come from the germline V gene. CDR3 length: 12 amino acids.